The rows below give T cell receptor beta chains drawn from one sample of a study of T-cell memory formation after mild COVID-19. TCRdb recomputed calls from the 5' RACE reads with MiXCR, one row per CDR3 protein. In the table there are around 320,000 distinct CDR3 sequences, more than 13% of which are singletons. Sequencing input: PBMCs or a T cell subset sorted from them (not recorded which). The receptor set was obtained from a man in his late teens or twenties who had mild COVID-19 (a few samples of this study predate the infection). Cell type and time point are not known. The CDR3 runs from the conserved cysteine through the conserved F or W. Each record gives: V gene, clone size, CDR3 protein. Only part of the rows carry a size: once, few, many, or a class if the clone is expanded.

V: TRBV10-3; size: few; CDR3: CAISVGGSVETQYF
V: TRBV12-3/TRBV12-4; size: few; CDR3: CASSPRAYMGNQPQHF
V: TRBV20-1; size: few; CDR3: CSATEWVAGGREQFF
V: TRBV4-1; size: few; CDR3: CASSQTRTGNQPQHF
V: TRBV9; size: many; CDR3: CASSVGDSYNEQFF
V: TRBV7-2; size: many; CDR3: CASSLGSAKNIQYF
V: TRBV5-1; size: many; CDR3: CASSLPSGGEQFF
V: TRBV4-3; size: many; CDR3: CASSQGTSYEQYF
V: TRBV4-3; size: .; CDR3: CASSQDRLLGTGELFF
V: TRBV6-4; size: .; CDR3: CASSETITDTQYF
V: TRBV20-1; size: .; CDR3: CSARGFAVPSTDTQYF
V: TRBV7-2; size: many; CDR3: CASSLAGGRADTQYF
V: TRBV7-8; size: few; CDR3: CASSPRVANGYTF
V: TRBV7-9; size: many; CDR3: CASSLVRETQYF
V: TRBV5-1; size: .; CDR3: CASSIGLAGGETQYF
V: TRBV4-2; size: many; CDR3: CASSREYQETQYF
V: TRBV5-1; size: .; CDR3: CASSGGNSLQETQYF
V: TRBV29-1; size: few; CDR3: CSVEVRVTDTQYF
V: TRBV7-9; size: .; CDR3: CASSLSKDTQYF
V: TRBV29-1; size: few; CDR3: CSVTQRGNTGELFF
V: TRBV7-9; size: few; CDR3: CASSPRSGSSGNTIYF
V: TRBV20-1; size: .; CDR3: CSARDLRTGYYNEQFF
V: TRBV4-3; size: few; CDR3: CASSRLAGAFSTDTQYF
V: TRBV9; size: .; CDR3: CASSERKGRSYNEQFF
V: TRBV12-3/TRBV12-4; size: .; CDR3: CASRATGNTGELFF
V: TRBV5-1; size: .; CDR3: CASSIPGTSGTDTQYF
V: TRBV10-3; size: few; CDR3: CAIKSGSTGELFF
V: TRBV7-2; size: .; CDR3: CASSFTGSGANVLTF
V: TRBV10-3; size: .; CDR3: CAIRGPEASIQYF
V: TRBV4-1; size: .; CDR3: CASSQDPGQGTYEQYF
V: TRBV6-2/TRBV6-3; size: few; CDR3: CASSWAGRYEQYF
V: TRBV5-1; size: few; CDR3: CASSRAESNEQFF
V: TRBV7-9; size: few; CDR3: CASSGRDSLSLGYTF
V: TRBV5-1; size: few; CDR3: CASSSGRMNEQFF
V: TRBV7-3; size: .; CDR3: CASSSGTATYEQYF
V: TRBV6-4; size: few; CDR3: CASSADSHNEQFF
V: TRBV19; size: .; CDR3: CASTTGPYPGYTF
V: TRBV20-1; size: few; CDR3: CSARGLVRADTQYF
V: TRBV6-2/TRBV6-3; size: many; CDR3: CASSWNRKAGGHYNEQFF
V: TRBV5-6; size: few; CDR3: CASSRGTGRVQPQHF
V: TRBV18; size: .; CDR3: CASSPSRGPDGYTF
V: TRBV4-1; size: few; CDR3: CASSQDLSANTGELFF
V: TRBV3-1; size: .; CDR3: CASSPGVAPGETQYF
V: TRBV10-2; size: .; CDR3: CASRDTSRNEKLFF
V: TRBV3-1; size: few; CDR3: CASSQEGLNEQFF
V: TRBV5-1; size: few; CDR3: CASSSSPQETQYF
V: TRBV4-3; size: few; CDR3: CASSQASSGNTAKLFF
V: TRBV29-1; size: few; CDR3: CSVSRVSETQYF
V: TRBV27; size: .; CDR3: CASSPTGRQGPYNEQFF
V: TRBV15; size: .; CDR3: CATSDPSAALRANVLTF
V: TRBV12-3/TRBV12-4; size: many; CDR3: CASKLAEGSYYEQYF
V: TRBV7-2; size: few; CDR3: CASSLLRGVVADTQYF
V: TRBV19; size: .; CDR3: CASHRAGNYGYTF
V: TRBV7-9; size: few; CDR3: CASSQDRGQKLFF
V: TRBV6-5; size: few; CDR3: CASSYLDRGHQETQYF
V: TRBV6-5; size: many; CDR3: CASSRSNTGELFF
V: TRBV7-2; size: .; CDR3: CASSLRLAYTGELFF